Below are 16 T cell receptor beta chains sequenced from a single sample in a study of shared clonotypes between healthy human individuals. Produced via immunoSEQ multiplex PCR; TCRdb's table is partial and in-frame only. This table has about 480,000 clones, 60% to 80% appearing once. The sample consisted of PBMCs. The receptors were sampled from a woman between 40 and 55 years old in good health. Some clones in this sample may be carry-over from other donors' samples.

The V and J genes are TRBV15 and TRBJ1-2; no definite D call. The CDR3 has 14 amino acids. Trimming shortened V by 1 base and J by 3 bases, and 9 bases separated the two germline ends. Looked up from germline, CDR1 is LNHNV and CDR2 is YYDKDF (reference sequence). CDR3 sequence: CATSRGRGDYGYTF. The CDR3, as DNA: TGTGCCACCAGCAGAGGCCGCGGGGACTATGGCTACACCTTC.

The count of this clone is one. This chain links TRBV5-4 with TRBJ2-3, with TRBD2 as a possible D gene (5 bases). Germline V gene data show CDR1 as SGHNT and CDR2 as YYREEE (reference sequence). The V end was cut by 0 bases, the J end by 4 bases, with 6 bases between. The CDR3 covers 13 residues. The CDR3 loop is CASSLGGPDTQYF. The CDR3 region has the DNA TGTGCCAGCAGCTTGGGCGGGCCAGATACGCAGTATTTT.

V gene TRBV5-1 combines with J gene TRBJ2-5, with D perhaps matching TRBD2 (5 bases). Trimming shortened V by 4 bases and J by 2 bases, and 12 bases separated the two germline ends. The CDR3 consists of 14 residues. Germline CDR1 reads SGHRS; CDR2 reads YFSETQ. The chain's CDR3 is CASSVRGMQETQYF. In DNA form, the CDR3 reads TGCGCCAGCAGCGTACGAGGGATGCAAGAGACCCAGTACTTC.

This sequence joins TRBV2 and TRBJ2-5; 7 bases fit TRBD1. Germline CDR1 SNHLY, CDR2 FYNNEI. The V gene end was trimmed by 5 bases and the J gene end by 5 bases; junction bases not matched to a gene: 11. The CDR3 sequence is 15 residues long. The CDR3 loop is CASSNSGTAVETQYF. DNA for the CDR3: TGTGCCAGCAGTAACTCCGGGACAGCCGTTGAGACCCAGTACTTC.

The gene calls are TRBV4-1 and TRBJ1-1; 8 positions match TRBD1. CDR3 length: 12 residues. J gave up 7 bases and V 4 bases, and 2 bases lay outside the gene matches. Germline-derived CDR1 and CDR2 are MGHRA and YSYEKL. The CDR3 DNA reads as TGCGCCAGCAGCCGAGACAGGGGTGAAGCTTTCTTT. Its protein product is CASSRDRGEAFF.

The rearrangement links TRBV5-1 to TRBJ2-7; no reliable D call. In germline, CDR1 is SGHRS, CDR2 YFSETQ. This CDR3 spans 13 amino acids. The ends were cut back, 0 bases at V and 3 bases at J, with 7 bases in the middle. CDR3 loop: CASSLAQNYEQYF. CDR3 DNA sequence: TGCGCCAGCAGCTTGGCCCAGAACTACGAGCAGTACTTC.

The chain carries TRBV4-3 and TRBJ2-1; D remains unclear. V dropped 0 bases and J dropped 2 bases, with 11 bases sitting between them. Per germline, CDR1 LGHNA and CDR2 YSLEER. CDR3 size: 16 residues. Here the CDR3 DNA reads TGCGCCAGCAGCCAAGATATTAACCCACCCTACAATGAGCAGTTCTTC. This codes for CASSQDINPPYNEQFF.

V is TRBV7-2 and J is TRBJ2-7, with D perhaps TRBD1 (6 bases). The CDR3 contains 15 residues. The V end lost 5 bases, the J end lost 5 bases, and 19 bases lay between the germline ends. Germline V gives CDR1 SGHTA, CDR2 FQGNSA. CDR3 in amino acids: CASSRTGLPVNEQYF. The CDR3 DNA reads as TGTGCCAGCAGCCGAACAGGGCTTCCAGTGAACGAGCAGTACTTC.

This clone was seen only once. The chain is built from TRBV4-2 and TRBJ2-7; TRBD2 agrees at 7 bases. The V and J ends lost 4 bases and 3 bases, in that order; junction bases with no gene match: 6. Germline assignment: CDR1 LGHNA and CDR2 YNFKEQ. CDR3 length: 14 amino acids. The CDR3 reads CASSPSRTSYEQYF. The DNA of the CDR3 is TGTGCCAGCAGCCCGAGCCGGACTAGCTACGAGCAGTACTTC.

As concerns this clone: The sample has other DNA sequences that encode this CDR3 too. The chain is built from TRBV7-2 and TRBJ2-1, with D possibly being TRBD1 (5 bases). The CDR3 has 15 residues. V was clipped by 2 bases and J by 0 bases, with 8 bases between them. CDR1 is SGHTA and CDR2 is FQGNSA in the germline V gene. CDR3 nucleotide sequence: TGTGCCAGCAGCTTACAGGGTAGCTCCTACAATGAGCAGTTCTTC. This gives the protein CASSLQGSSYNEQFF.

The chain employs TRBV7-2 and TRBJ2-1; D is uncertain. CDR3 length equals 13 residues. Trimming cost V 1 base and J 6 bases, with 7 bases left between them. Germline V gives CDR1 SGHTA, CDR2 FQGNSA. CDR3 bases: TGTGCCAGCAGCTTAGTCCGCATCAATGAGCAGTTCTTC. It yields the protein CASSLVRINEQFF.

This clone turned up a few times. The V call is TRBV7-9, the J call TRBJ1-5, with TRBD1 matching 8 bases. The ends lost 1 base at V and 0 bases at J; junction bases unmatched: 5. Looked up from germline, CDR1 is SEHNR and CDR2 is FQNEAQ (reference sequence). This CDR3 comprises 17 residues. CDR3 sequence reads: CASSLVAGGSSNQPQHF. In DNA form, the CDR3 reads TGTGCCAGCAGCTTAGTAGCAGGGGGCAGTAGCAATCAGCCCCAGCATTTT. Complete variable domain (other parts from reference TRBV7-9 and TRBJ1-5): DTGVSQNPRHKITKRGQNVTFRCDPISEHNRLYWYRQTLGQGPEFLTYFQNEAQLEKSRLLSDRFSAERPKGSFSTLEIQRTEQGDSAMYLCASSLVAGGSSNQPQHFGDGTRLSIL.

The rearrangement uses TRBV28 and TRBJ2-3; TRBD1 is a possible D gene (6 bases). This CDR3 has 17 amino acids. Trimming took 7 bases from V and 1 from J, leaving 21 bases between them. The germline V gene encodes CDR1 MDHEN and CDR2 SYDVKM. The CDR3 spells CASTPPGRGIGTDTQYF. DNA for the CDR3: TGTGCCAGCACCCCGCCCGGCAGGGGTATTGGCACAGATACGCAGTATTTT.

Turning to this clone: A much larger clone lies one base from this, so it may be a read error. The rearrangement links TRBV7-8 to TRBJ2-1, with TRBD2 identical over 13 bases. CDR1 is SGHVS and CDR2 is FQNEAQ in the germline V gene. The ends lost 5 bases at V and 6 bases at J; junction bases unmatched: 4. CDR3 size: 15 residues. As DNA, the CDR3 is TGTGCCAGCAGCCCCGGACTAGCGGGGGTCAATGAGCAGTTCTTC. Its translation: CASSPGLAGVNEQFF.

The chain employs TRBV6-1 and TRBJ2-7; TRBD2 matches 7 bases. Germline V gives CDR1 MNHNS, CDR2 SASEGT. CDR3 size: 13 residues. The trim removed 4 bases at V and 3 bases at J, leaving 3 bases unmatched. Here the CDR3 DNA reads TGTGCCAGCAGTGCGGAGCGGGGCTACGAGCAGTACTTC. It specifies CASSAERGYEQYF.

The rearrangement uses TRBV15 and TRBJ2-2, with D possibly matching TRBD1 (5 bases). The CDR3 is 16 amino acids. V was pared by 1 base and J by 6 bases, with 15 bases between. The germline V gene encodes CDR1 LNHNV and CDR2 YYDKDF (reference sequence). CDR3 loop: CATSRGPDTRAGELFF. The CDR3 DNA is TGTGCCACCAGCAGAGGACCCGACACCAGGGCCGGGGAGCTGTTTTTT.